These T cell receptor beta chains were read from a single sample in a study of long-term antiretroviral therapy in people with HIV. Sequencing was performed with immunoSEQ multiplex PCR; in TCRdb, only in-frame clones are kept and a portion is missing. In the table there are 30,000 to 45,000 clones, 80% of which are singletons. Sequencing was performed on unsorted PBMCs, taken 3.4 years after starting antiretroviral therapy. The receptors here all came from a man aged 25-45 years with HIV. The conserved cysteine and the conserved F or W are not part of the CDR3 here. The order of the fields is V gene, CDR3 protein.

V gene: TRBV18
CDR3 protein: ASSRSRGEGNQPQH

V gene: TRBV5-6
CDR3 protein: ASSPGGANEKLF

V gene: TRBV27
CDR3 protein: ASSLGGGQPWQY

V gene: TRBV5-4
CDR3 protein: ASFVLNDNEQF

V gene: TRBV6-5
CDR3 protein: ASSSTWTSGYEQY

V gene: TRBV28
CDR3 protein: ASSFSGLANTGELF

V gene: TRBV13
CDR3 protein: ASSLGTDSNQPQH

V gene: TRBV7-9
CDR3 protein: ASSSTGFTDTQY

V gene: TRBV28
CDR3 protein: ACAETPSEQY

V gene: TRBV27
CDR3 protein: ASWTSARGQF

V gene: TRBV7-2
CDR3 protein: ASSFLLVGLVGGETQY

V gene: TRBV6-4
CDR3 protein: ASSEVAGDTDTQY

V gene: TRBV14
CDR3 protein: ASSPPPRGEQF

V gene: TRBV19
CDR3 protein: ASTFRGEGGELF

V gene: TRBV11-2
CDR3 protein: ASSLVGGGSTDTQY

V gene: TRBV7-9
CDR3 protein: ASSLIGTEQF

V gene: TRBV19
CDR3 protein: ASSIGANYEQY

V gene: TRBV28
CDR3 protein: ASSLLGPERGYT

V gene: TRBV13
CDR3 protein: ASSPRQNTEAF

V gene: TRBV5-1
CDR3 protein: ASSLELSAEAF

V gene: TRBV18
CDR3 protein: ASSPHRGRNEKLF

V gene: TRBV5-4
CDR3 protein: ASSLALRSRIPFNYGYT

V gene: TRBV28
CDR3 protein: ASSKNRNNQPQH

V gene: TRBV5-6
CDR3 protein: ASSLFSLRSSYEQY

V gene: TRBV6-5
CDR3 protein: ASSYFGTTLGGYT

V gene: TRBV19
CDR3 protein: ASSTLYEQY

V gene: TRBV5-5
CDR3 protein: ASSPLGHISGNTIY

V gene: TRBV10-3
CDR3 protein: AIAFGLNTEAF

V gene: TRBV19
CDR3 protein: ASSETVSLSYSNQPQH

V gene: TRBV6-5
CDR3 protein: ASSSEQYGYT

V gene: TRBV5-3
CDR3 protein: ARSPTDIREQY

V gene: TRBV28
CDR3 protein: ASSSIKQGLAGVEQY

V gene: TRBV28
CDR3 protein: ASTIPGLATGELF

V gene: TRBV29-1
CDR3 protein: SVRGTGTDTQY

V gene: TRBV5-1
CDR3 protein: ASSLQGRNTEAF

V gene: TRBV13
CDR3 protein: ASSGNRAPEGGYT

V gene: TRBV6-4
CDR3 protein: ASSRLAGGQETQY

V gene: TRBV5-1
CDR3 protein: ASSPGQGFSGELF

V gene: TRBV7-9
CDR3 protein: ASSLGGSTEAF

V gene: TRBV11-2
CDR3 protein: ASRRLGGNTGELF

V gene: TRBV11-3
CDR3 protein: ASSLVFAGGRSGELF

V gene: TRBV21-1
CDR3 protein: ASSGQNPQETQY

V gene: TRBV5-8
CDR3 protein: ASSLSVQGARSVQF

V gene: TRBV7-9
CDR3 protein: ASSYGTGRNTEAF

V gene: TRBV7-9
CDR3 protein: ASSLPKGVSAEAF

V gene: TRBV5-1
CDR3 protein: ASSLGNRDGTDTQY

V gene: TRBV29-1
CDR3 protein: SVGQGGLIETQY